This T cell receptor (beta chain) was found in a study of cytomegalovirus exposure and HLA in healthy donors (dated by TCRdb to about 2017). Background for the entire study: According to an earlier analysis of a few hundred of the donors, 150 million to 200 million T cells yielded 120 million or so unique TCR beta sequences and about 300 Gb of sequence data. An early release that covered about 600 HLA-typed donors contained around 300 gigabases of sequencing data and tens of millions of unique TCR sequences. The genetic ancestry cluster associated with self-reported Caucasian donors included roughly 84% of the 300 to 400 genotyped donors. The aim of the study was to test whether cataloging public T cell receptors could identify signatures of past pathogen exposure. The T cell repertoires of some 670 subjects were profiled by immunosequencing and related to cytomegalovirus serostatus. In addition to the first cohort of several hundred subjects, a separate validation cohort of 100 to 150 different subjects was used. To predict cytomegalovirus infection status, the study brought together high-throughput TCR immunosequencing, statistical association of individual TCRs with disease status, and machine learning. To study patterns of TCR occurrence, a later analysis re-analyzed previously published TCR beta repertoires from 650 to 750 donors and added high-resolution HLA genotyping. Rather than drawing on any new phenotypic data, the later analysis identified candidate immune exposures from TCR beta sequences and the way those sequences occurred across donors. To decide whether each TCR beta V gene segment behaved as functional or pseudogenic, an earlier analysis of 587 of the donors relied on high-throughput TCR beta sequencing. Donor age, sex, ethnicity and CMV serostatus were compiled together with the repertoire data. A later genetic analysis took genome-wide SNP genotypes for about 55% of the roughly 670 donors and used that subset as a discovery cohort. All discovery cohort repertoires had been generated on a single sequencing platform. Both class I and class II loci were covered by HLA typing, at four-digit resolution. Typing coverage varied by locus: roughly 629-630 donors for A, B, C, DRB1 and DQB1; 500 to 550 for DQA1; over 600 for DPA1; around 450 for DPB1. Because of strong linkage in the cohort, roughly five DR-DQ haplotypes were treated as single units for association and clustering. Among 300 to 450 genotyped donors of the cohort, an average of roughly 240,000 unique TCR beta nucleotide sequences were sequenced per donor, around a sixth of them non-productive. The research as a whole found: In vitro tests confirmed that a few of the cytomegalovirus-associated TCR beta chains recognize cytomegalovirus antigens. The classifier was reported to diagnose cytomegalovirus status with high specificity and sensitivity in both the original and validation cohorts. HLA typing was unavailable for some donors at each locus, so association tests used only the typed subset. A group of highly shared sequence variants was considered likely to be a technical artifact of the sequencing pipeline. An association between a missense DCLRE1C variant and V-gene and J-gene trimming of TCR beta chains was found in a later genetic analysis and replicated in an independent cohort. Correlated functional status among segregating V segments might be attributable to linkage disequilibrium, but an unknown experimental factor could not be ruled out. The cohort was sequenced for TCR beta chains only, and without alpha or paired-chain data the features that could be detected were limited. The authors suggested that the approach could potentially be extended to other disease states and immunological phenotypes. In a later analysis, more than 15,000 TCR beta sequences were associated with specific HLA alleles at a false discovery rate of 0.05. Across donors, most TCR sequences were observed very rarely, whereas some public TCRs were present in many individuals. Some IMGT-functional V segments, including TRBV6-2 and TRBV6-3, could not be told apart with the 87-base-pair reads, so those segments were excluded. An earlier analysis of 587 of the donors showed that most TCR beta V segments appeared in productive rearrangements either about 90% or about 30% of the time, which broadly matched IMGT annotations. Seventeen rarely observed V segments, including chromosome 9 orphons, were excluded from the earlier analysis of almost 600 of the donors because counts were too low. In a later analysis, TCR association rates were found to vary across HLA loci, with the most associated TCRs seen for DRB1 alleles and the fewest for HLA-C alleles. Most CMV-associated TCR beta chains appeared to be HLA-restricted in a later analysis, and the HLA associations seemed to be driven largely by CMV exposure. A further reported finding was that TCR beta sequences accurately predicted the HLA-A and HLA-B alleles for most subjects in the first cohort. The study gave a list of about 160 TCR beta chains associated with cytomegalovirus. Sequencing depth was assumed to be roughly uniform across donors in the presence/absence analyses, though that assumption may not hold. A later analysis reported that several top co-occurrence clusters appeared linked to parvovirus B19, influenza, CMV and Epstein-Barr virus. The only immune exposure information available for the cohort was CMV serostatus. According to a later genetic analysis, donors in an Asian-associated ancestry cluster had fewer N-insertions in productive TCRs than the approximately 630-donor mean. In a later analysis, HLA-associated TCR beta chains showed more clonal expansion and lower generation probabilities than non-associated chains that were equally common. When HLA alleles, especially DR and DQ, strongly co-occurred, attributing TCR associations to individual alleles was difficult.

About this clone: What antigen it recognizes has not been identified. The input lacks base qualities; no much larger clone sits a single base away.

V is trimmed back by 2 bases and J by 0 bases, and the junction contains 7 bases that no gene match accounts for. CDR1 and CDR2, per the germline V gene, are MNHEY and SVGAGI. The CDR3 measures 16 amino acids from cysteine to phenylalanine. The only DNA kept is the CDR3, 48 bases in frame from the first base. The cohort comprised under 700 healthy bone marrow donors. At the time of sampling, all cohort members were nominally healthy, though unrecorded immune exposures were likely present. The donor tested CMV seronegative, placing the donor among the 350 or so seronegative members of the cohort. A peripheral blood sample was collected from each donor, and TCR beta sequencing was performed on peripheral blood mononuclear cells. The Qiagen DNeasy Blood Extraction Kit was used to extract genomic DNA from the blood cell samples. The library was prepared using the immunoSEQ multiplex PCR assay. The multiplex PCR relied on a mix of 60 forward primers for TCR Vbeta segments and 13 reverse primers for TCR Jbeta segments. A multiplex PCR assay on genomic DNA amplified the CDR3 region of rearranged TCR beta genes. Amplified TCR beta libraries were sequenced as 87-base-pair reads on the Illumina HiSeq System. Regarding the original processing steps: A later analysis tallied roughly 76 million unique TCR beta chains across the 700 or so repertoires, and 10 million to 11 million of those chains were shared by two or more donors. Raw reads were error-corrected and collapsed into unique sequences with a nearest-neighbor algorithm that merged closely related sequences to remove PCR and sequencing errors. CDR3 sequences were aligned to IMGT reference sequences to assign V, D and J gene segments. For a sequence to be retained, a match of at least six nucleotides to both a V gene segment and a J gene segment was required. Rearrangements were classified as productive when the CDR3 lacked stop codons and remained in frame with V and J, and all other rearrangements were classified as non-productive. Following IMGT convention, CDR3 was defined as the stretch from the second conserved V-encoded cysteine to the conserved J-encoded phenylalanine. Sequences without an unambiguous match to a single V gene segment were excluded from the earlier analysis of about 630 of the donors. In an earlier analysis of around 600 of the donors, V segments were called functional above 56.7% productive rearrangements and were called segregating when the between-donor standard deviation exceeded 5%. A statistical classification framework was developed to diagnose cytomegalovirus status using the catalog of TCR beta chain sequences. In a later analysis, V and J genes were assigned by comparing TCR nucleotide sequences against IMGT/GENE-DB human TR gene sequences. A later analysis assigned CDR3 sequences and most-parsimonious VDJ recombination scenarios with the TCRdist pipeline. In a later analysis, every TCR beta chain was defined by the combination of its CDR3 amino acid sequence and its V-gene family, and reads without a unique V-gene family were dropped. As a way to deal with suspected cross-contamination and a sequencing artifact, a later analysis dropped over 550 nucleotide sequences that were highly shared and had low generation probability. In a later analysis, a clonal expansion index was calculated for each public chain from normalized within-repertoire ranks of inferred template counts. A later analysis computed generation probabilities with a VDJ recombination model fitted to out-of-frame rearrangements, and checked the results against IGoR. A later analysis scored TCR-TCR, TCR-HLA and TCR-CMV co-occurrence with hypergeometric tests, applying a repertoire-size bias correction to TCR pairs. In a later analysis, false discovery rates were estimated by permuting HLA or CMV assignments 20 times. In a later analysis, co-occurring TCRs were grouped using DBSCAN, and TCRdist sequence similarity was added for clustering within HLA-allele-positive subsets. Repertoires with fewer than 30,000 or more than 120,000 public chains, plus five repertoires with anomalous nucleotide sharing, were excluded from co-occurrence clustering. In its TCRdb copy, this immuneACCESS table keeps in-frame sequences only and misses some clones. Where compared with another copy, unresolved V genes explain less than half of these, and the others have no known cause. V and J calls and clone size are given by that table; D and trimming were obtained from the DNA. This sample gives 150,000 to 200,000 clones in total; around three quarters of them show up just once. The ten largest make up less than 2% of the sample.

Sequenced material: PBMCs. This TCR came from a man younger than 45 in good health and CMV-seronegative. Recombination linked TRBV6-5 to TRBJ2-7; TRBD1 matches 7 bases in the middle. The nucleotide sequence is given as TGTGCCAGCAGTTACCGTCCGGGACAGTTCTCCTACGAGCAGTACTTC. Protein translation: CASSYRPGQFSYEQYF.